This T cell receptor beta chain was retrieved from a study of CD8 T cells in ankylosing spondylitis. The study, taken as a whole, reports: The disease-linked clones had a CD8+ phenotype and low blood frequencies. A motif of 7 to 9 highly homologous TCR beta variants was seen as apparently characteristic of ankylosing spondylitis blood.

The CDR3 runs 13 residues. V lost 2 bases to trimming and J lost 3 bases, with 6 bases between them. CDR1 and CDR2 from the germline V gene are SGHAT and FQNNGV. As regards this clonotype: Its antigen is as yet unknown.

TCRdb called the 5' RACE reads again in MiXCR, with one record for every CDR3 protein. This sample has 220,000 or so distinct CDR3 sequences; around 20% occur once, and the top ten carry about 42%. The rearrangement links TRBV11-2 to TRBJ2-3; no reliable D call. This TCR was sampled from a male donor with ankylosing spondylitis. Sequencing was carried out using blood, either unsorted or a sorted T cell fraction (not recorded which). In DNA, the CDR3 is TGTGCCAGCAGCTTATTGAGGACAGATACGCAGTATTTT. Encoded protein: CASSLLRTDTQYF.